Shown below are 15 T cell receptor beta chains from a single sample sequenced in a study of blood T cell repertoires in COVID-19. Sequencing was performed with immunoSEQ multiplex PCR; in TCRdb, only in-frame clones are kept and a portion is missing. Of 210,000 or so clones in the sample, 80% to 85% were seen once. The sequenced sample consisted of peripheral blood. These receptors originate from a human donor in a cohort sampled during active COVID-19.

This chain joins TRBV6-5 and TRBJ1-6, with unresolved D. V lost 2 bases to trimming and J lost 9 bases, with 11 bases between them. Germline assignment: CDR1 MNHEY and CDR2 SVGAGI. The CDR3 length is 14 residues. Written as DNA, the CDR3 is TGTGCCAGCAGTTACGTAAACCTAGGTTCACCCCTCCACTTT. Translating it yields CASSYVNLGSPLHF.

The V call is TRBV11-2, the J call TRBJ2-7; the match to TRBD2 covers 11 bases. The CDR3 sequence is 16 residues long. J gave up 2 bases and V 5 bases, and 8 bases lay outside the gene matches. The germline V gene has CDR1 SGHAT and CDR2 FQNNGV. CDR3: CASSIGTSGLAYEQYF. For the CDR3, the DNA is TGTGCCAGCAGCATAGGGACTAGCGGTTTGGCCTACGAGCAGTACTTC.

This chain's CDR3 is CASSSLPGVAGKYEQYF. CDR3 in DNA: TGTGCCAGCAGTTCACTCCCGGGGGTAGCGGGAAAGTACGAGCAGTACTTC. J is TRBJ2-7 and V is TRBV28, with 8 bases aligning to TRBD2. Germline V gene lookup returns CDR1 MDHEN and CDR2 SYDVKM. CDR3 length: 17 residues. V trimming: 4 bases; J trimming: 4 bases; junction bases outside the gene matches: 15.

V and J are TRBV7-6 and TRBJ2-1, with a possible D match to TRBD2 (5 bases). The V end was cut by 0 bases, the J end by 6 bases, with 9 bases between. Germline CDR1 SGHVS, CDR2 FNYEAQ. The CDR3 totals 14 residues. For the CDR3, the DNA is TGTGCCAGCAGCTTAGCGGGAGAGATCAATGAGCAGTTCTTC. It yields the protein CASSLAGEINEQFF.

V gene TRBV6-1 combines with J gene TRBJ1-5, with 7 positions matching TRBD1. The CDR3 totals 15 residues. Germline values: CDR1 MNHNS, CDR2 SASEGT. The junction had 3 bases not matched to a gene; V was cut back by 2 bases and J by 2 bases. The chain's CDR3 is CASSEFTGGNQPQHF. CDR3 coding DNA: TGTGCCAGCAGTGAATTTACAGGGGGCAATCAGCCCCAGCATTTT.

The V and J genes are TRBV2 and TRBJ2-7, with D possibly matching TRBD2 (5 bases). Germline loops: CDR1 SNHLY, CDR2 FYNNEI. Deletions cut 5 bases from V and 2 bases from J, with 16 bases between. CDR3 length: 15 residues. CDR3 sequence reads: CASSNLLDSAYEQYF. CDR3 nucleotides: TGTGCCAGCAGTAATTTACTGGACTCAGCCTACGAGCAGTACTTC. Supplemented by reference TRBV2 and TRBJ2-7, the full variable domain reads EPEVTQTPSHQVTQMGQEVILRCVPISNHLYFYWYRQILGQKVEFLVSFYNNEISEKSEIFDDQFSVERPDGSNFTLKIRSTKLEDSAMYFCASSNLLDSAYEQYFGPGTRLTVT.

This clone showed up just once. The chain employs TRBV28 and TRBJ2-7; a possible D gene is TRBD1 (7 bases). V was cut by 8 bases and J by 2 bases, with 13 bases left in between. Germline V gene lookup returns CDR1 MDHEN and CDR2 SYDVKM. The CDR3 runs 13 residues. The CDR3 reads CASGQGGAYEQYF. The CDR3 DNA follows: TGTGCCAGCGGGCAGGGGGGAGCCTACGAGCAGTACTTC. The full variable domain, with the rest looked up from reference TRBV28 and TRBJ2-7, is DVKVTQSSRYLVKRTGEKVFLECVQDMDHENMFWYRQDPGLGLRLIYFSYDVKMKEKGDIPEGYSVSREKKERFSLILESASTNQTSMYLCASGQGGAYEQYFGPGTRLTVT.

The rearrangement links TRBV11-2 to TRBJ2-1; TRBD2 matches 15 bases. J was trimmed by 1 base and V by 5 bases; bases with no gene match: 3. This CDR3 contains 17 residues. CDR1 and CDR2 from the germline V gene are SGHAT and FQNNGV. The CDR3, as DNA: TGTGCCAGCAGCGCCGGGACTAGCGGGAGGTCCTACAATGAGCAGTTCTTC. It encodes CASSAGTSGRSYNEQFF.

This chain joins TRBV7-2 and TRBJ2-1, with D perhaps TRBD2 (5 bases). CDR3 length equals 14 residues. V dropped 4 bases and J dropped 7 bases, with 14 bases sitting between them. Germline V lookup: CDR1 SGHTA, CDR2 FQGNSA. CDR3 coding DNA: TGTGCCAGCAGCTCCCGTTCAGCGGTAAATGAGCAGTTCTTC. Its translation: CASSSRSAVNEQFF.

The CDR3 is CASSQGAWYEQYF. CDR3 in DNA: TGCGCCAGCAGCCAGGGGGCTTGGTACGAGCAGTACTTC. V gene TRBV4-1 combines with J gene TRBJ2-7, with a possible D match to TRBD1 (6 bases). The CDR3 length is 13 residues. The V end lost 3 bases, the J end lost 4 bases, and 10 bases lay between the germline ends. From germline, CDR1 is MGHRA and CDR2 YSYEKL.

The CDR3 DNA is TGTGCCACCAGCAGAGATGTGAGGGCCACTGAAGCTTTCTTT. It encodes CATSRDVRATEAFF. The chain uses TRBV15 and TRBJ1-1; D unclear. Germline V lookup: CDR1 LNHNV, CDR2 YYDKDF (reference sequence). Trimming cost V 0 bases and J 4 bases, with 9 bases left between them. CDR3 length: 14 amino acids. The full variable domain, with the rest looked up from reference TRBV15 and TRBJ1-1, is DAMVIQNPRYQVTQFGKPVTLSCSQTLNHNVMYWYQQKSSQAPKLLFHYYDKDFNNEADTPDNFQSRRPNTSFCFLDIRSPGLGDTAMYLCATSRDVRATEAFFGQGTRLTVV.

This clone has only a few counts. This chain links TRBV27 with TRBJ1-5, with 7 nucleotides matching TRBD1. Germline-derived CDR1 and CDR2 are MNHEY and SMNVEV (reference sequence). V shed 4 bases and J 3 bases; nucleotides not matched to a gene: 9. This CDR3 is built from 16 residues. CDR3 amino acids: CASSSRQGRVNQPQHF. As DNA, the CDR3 is TGTGCCAGCAGTTCAAGACAGGGACGAGTCAATCAGCCCCAGCATTTT.

This chain joins TRBV11-2 and TRBJ2-2; perhaps TRBD1 as D (6 bases). The CDR3 has 16 residues. V shed 3 bases and J shed 1 base, with 12 bases lying between them. The V gene's germline CDR1 is SGHAT and CDR2 FQNNGV. In nucleotides, the CDR3 is TGTGCCAGCAGCTTCGGACAGAATAGGAACACCGGGGAGCTGTTTTTT. Encoded protein: CASSFGQNRNTGELFF.

The gene calls are TRBV2 and TRBJ1-5; TRBD1 aligns across 7 bases. The ends lost 7 bases at V and 2 bases at J; junction bases unmatched: 8. The CDR3 spans 15 residues. Germline lookup yields CDR1 SNHLY and CDR2 FYNNEI. CDR3: CASNLQGIRNQPQHF. CDR3 coding DNA: TGTGCCAGCAACCTACAGGGGATTCGCAATCAGCCCCAGCATTTT.

The chain combines TRBV5-1 with TRBJ2-5, with D perhaps matching TRBD2 (6 bases). The CDR3 covers 15 residues. The germline CDR1 and CDR2 sequences are SGHRS and YFSETQ. V lost 4 bases and J lost 4, with 17 bases in between. Here the CDR3 DNA reads TGCGCCAGCAGCCTTCTCTCCGGGAGCGGAGAGACCCAGTACTTC. Translation: CASSLLSGSGETQYF.